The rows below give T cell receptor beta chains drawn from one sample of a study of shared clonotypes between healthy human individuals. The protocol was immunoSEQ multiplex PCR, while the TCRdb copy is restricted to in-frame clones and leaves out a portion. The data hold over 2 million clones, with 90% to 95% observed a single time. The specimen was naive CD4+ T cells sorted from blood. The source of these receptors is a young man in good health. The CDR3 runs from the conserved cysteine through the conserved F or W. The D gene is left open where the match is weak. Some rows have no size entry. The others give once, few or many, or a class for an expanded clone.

CASSLEIRGANEKLFF,TGCGCCAGCAGCTTGGAGATCCGGGGGGCTAATGAAAAACTGTTTTTT,TRBJ1-4,-,-,TRBV5-1
CASSIAKETQYF,TGTGCCAGCAGTATTGCCAAGGAGACCCAGTACTTC,TRBJ2-5,-,-,TRBV6-1
CASSLGPGSYNEQFF,TGTGCCAGCAGCTTAGGGCCAGGGTCCTACAATGAGCAGTTCTTC,TRBJ2-1,-,-,TRBV7-3
CASSLMGEPYNEQFF,TGCGCCAGCAGCTTGATGGGGGAACCCTACAATGAGCAGTTCTTC,TRBJ2-1,-,-,TRBV5-1
CASSLAAAGELFF,TGCGCCAGCAGCCTGGCGGCCGCCGGGGAGCTGTTTTTT,TRBJ2-2,-,-,TRBV5-1
CASRDRAYEQYF,TGTGCCAGCCGCGATCGGGCCTACGAGCAGTACTTC,TRBJ2-7,-,-,TRBV2
CAISEGGQETQYF,TGTGCCATCAGTGAGGGAGGCCAAGAGACCCAGTACTTC,TRBJ2-5,-,-,TRBV10-3
CASSTGRASQREQYF,TGTGCCAGCAGCACGGGCCGGGCCTCACAGCGCGAGCAGTACTTC,TRBJ2-7,-,once,TRBV6-5
CASRRTGSGNTIYF,TGTGCCAGCAGAAGGACAGGGTCTGGAAACACCATATATTTT,TRBJ1-3,TRBD1,-,TRBV6-1
CASSATSHRGQSFTETQYF,TGTGCCAGCAGCGCTACTAGCCACAGGGGGCAGAGCTTTACGGAGACCCAGTACTTC,TRBJ2-5,TRBD1,-,TRBV7-9
CASSLLLAGALNTGELFF,TGCGCCAGCAGCTTGTTACTAGCGGGGGCCTTGAACACCGGGGAGCTGTTTTTT,TRBJ2-2,TRBD2,-,TRBV5-1
CASSPGQSTNYGYTF,TGCGCCAGCAGCCCGGGACAGAGCACTAACTATGGCTACACCTTC,TRBJ1-2,TRBD1,-,TRBV5-1
CAISESMTSGGSSYNEQFF,TGTGCCATCAGTGAGTCGATGACTAGCGGGGGTAGCTCCTACAATGAGCAGTTCTTC,TRBJ2-1,TRBD2,-,TRBV10-3
CAVGVLQETQYF,TGTGCCGTCGGGGTCCTTCAAGAGACCCAGTACTTC,TRBJ2-5,-,-,TRBV10-3
CAISASQGQGPYEQYF,TGTGCCATCAGCGCCTCGCAGGGACAGGGTCCCTACGAGCAGTACTTC,TRBJ2-7,TRBD1,-,TRBV10-3
CASSSTGGGEDIQYF,TGTGCCAGCAGCTCAACAGGGGGGGGAGAGGACATTCAGTACTTC,TRBJ2-4,-,-,TRBV5-4
CASSLLGNSGNTIYF,TGCGCCAGCAGCTTGTTAGGGAACTCTGGAAACACCATATATTTT,TRBJ1-3,-,-,TRBV5-1
CASSGQGRTEAFF,TGTGCCAGCAGCGGACAGGGGAGGACTGAAGCTTTCTTT,TRBJ1-1,TRBD1,-,TRBV7-9
CASSTGVLKQYF,TGTGCCAGCAGTACAGGGGTCTTAAAGCAGTACTTC,TRBJ2-7,TRBD1,-,TRBV2
CASSPDDRIGYEQYF,TGTGCCAGCAGCCCGGACGACAGGATAGGCTACGAGCAGTACTTC,TRBJ2-7,-,-,TRBV7-9
CASSLGTVESTYEQYF,TGCGCCAGCAGCTTAGGGACGGTCGAGAGCACCTACGAGCAGTACTTC,TRBJ2-7,-,-,TRBV5-1
CASSYDRDQPQHF,TGTGCCAGCAGTTATGATAGGGATCAGCCCCAGCATTTT,TRBJ1-5,-,once,TRBV6-5
CASSSPGKETQYF,TGTGCCAGCAGTTCCCCGGGGAAAGAGACCCAGTACTTC,TRBJ2-5,-,-,TRBV27
CASSLVQGPFAGANVLTF,TGTGCCAGCAGCTTAGTACAGGGGCCTTTCGCTGGGGCCAACGTCCTGACTTTC,TRBJ2-6,TRBD1,once,TRBV7-9
CASSPVGRETQYF,TGTGCCAGCTCACCTGTTGGGAGGGAGACCCAGTACTTC,TRBJ2-5,-,-,TRBV18
CASSPKQGRIQSYEQYF,TGTGCCAGCAGTCCCAAGCAGGGCCGTATCCAGTCCTACGAGCAGTACTTC,TRBJ2-7,-,-,TRBV27
CASRATTGISNQPQHF,TGTGCCAGCAGGGCGACTACAGGGATTAGCAATCAGCCCCAGCATTTT,TRBJ1-5,-,-,TRBV28
CASSLLGTSGGDSKTQYF,TGCGCCAGCAGCTTGCTTGGGACTAGCGGGGGTGATTCAAAGACCCAGTACTTC,TRBJ2-5,TRBD2,-,TRBV5-1
CASSLSPAGGRSSTDTQYF,TGTGCCAGCAGCTTAAGCCCAGCGGGAGGCAGATCTAGCACAGATACGCAGTATTTT,TRBJ2-3,TRBD2,-,TRBV7-8
CSVEGSGGDEQYF,TGCAGCGTTGAAGGTAGCGGGGGCGACGAGCAGTACTTC,TRBJ2-7,TRBD2,-,TRBV29-1
CASSEAWSSYNSPLHF,TGTGCCAGCAGCGAGGCATGGAGCTCCTATAATTCACCCCTCCACTTT,TRBJ1-6,-,-,TRBV9
CASSKGQGFYGYTF,TGTGCCAGCAGTAAAGGCCAGGGGTTCTATGGCTACACCTTC,TRBJ1-2,-,once,TRBV6-5
CASSSGGSGANVLTF,TGTGCCAGCAGCTCGGGAGGGTCTGGGGCCAACGTCCTGACTTTC,TRBJ2-6,TRBD2,-,TRBV5-4
CASSRRGTENEKLFF,TGTGCCAGCAGCCGGCGCGGGACAGAAAATGAAAAACTGTTTTTT,TRBJ1-4,TRBD1,once,TRBV7-9
CASSLPTGATDTQYF,TGTGCCAGCAGCCTTCCGACAGGGGCCACAGATACGCAGTATTTT,TRBJ2-3,TRBD1,-,TRBV5-4
CASSTRGRDRYNEQFF,TGTGCCAGCAGCACCCGCGGGAGGGATAGGTACAATGAGCAGTTCTTC,TRBJ2-1,TRBD2,-,TRBV28
CASSLSTGPYEQYF,TGTGCCAGCAGCTTATCGACAGGGCCCTACGAGCAGTACTTC,TRBJ2-7,TRBD1,few,TRBV11-3
CASSLAPSSRGSSYNEQFF,TGCGCCAGCAGCTTGGCCCCGTCCTCCAGGGGATCGTCCTACAATGAGCAGTTCTTC,TRBJ2-1,-,-,TRBV5-1
CASTFRTTDEQFF,TGTGCCAGTACCTTCAGGACTACGGATGAGCAGTTCTTC,TRBJ2-1,-,once,TRBV19
CASSNTSGRDEQFF,TGTGCCAGCAGCAACACTAGCGGGAGGGATGAGCAGTTCTTC,TRBJ2-1,-,-,TRBV21-1
CASSVGNRKTDTQYF,TGTGCCAGCAGCGTAGGGAACAGAAAGACAGATACGCAGTATTTT,TRBJ2-3,-,-,TRBV9
CASSASGGLYNEQFF,TGTGCCAGCAGTGCTAGCGGGGGGTTATACAATGAGCAGTTCTTC,TRBJ2-1,TRBD2,-,TRBV2
CASRPTGPNYGYTF,TGTGCCAGCAGGCCGACAGGGCCTAACTATGGCTACACCTTC,TRBJ1-2,TRBD1,-,TRBV2
CSVAKATGGVTEAFF,TGCAGCGTTGCTAAAGCGACAGGGGGCGTCACTGAAGCTTTCTTT,TRBJ1-1,TRBD1,-,TRBV29-1
CASSYEGQGNYGYTF,TGTGCCAGCAGTTACGAGGGACAGGGGAACTATGGCTACACCTTC,TRBJ1-2,TRBD1,-,TRBV6-5
CASSRLEGQYF,TGTGCCAGCAGTCGGCTGGAAGGCCAGTACTTC,TRBJ2-5,-,-,TRBV28
CASTPKRTYEQYF,TGTGCCAGCACCCCCAAACGGACCTACGAGCAGTACTTC,TRBJ2-7,-,-,TRBV2